The 15 T cell receptor beta chains in this list originate from one sample, sequenced in a study of early T cells in non-severe SARS-CoV-2 infection. TCRdb itself ran the 5' RACE reads through MiXCR, one entry per CDR3 protein. This sample has roughly 110,000 distinct CDR3 sequences; around 10% occur once, and the top ten carry approximately 8.1%. The sample taken for sequencing was whole blood. The receptors stem from an adult who was a healthcare worker with PCR-confirmed SARS-CoV-2 infection or an uninfected control (not recorded which).

Many counts were recorded for this clonotype. This chain links TRBV6-1 with TRBJ2-4; D gene unclear. This CDR3 has 16 residues. Germline-derived CDR1 and CDR2 are MNHNS and SASEGT. V was trimmed by 2 bases and J by 0 bases, leaving 11 bases between them. The chain's CDR3 is CASSEQFSLAKNIQYF. In DNA form, the CDR3 reads TGTGCCAGCAGTGAACAGTTCTCGTTAGCCAAAAACATTCAGTACTTC.

This clonotype was counted at least ten times. The genes are TRBV7-9 and TRBJ1-1; D gene uncertain. This CDR3 region has 14 residues. Trimming took 5 bases from V and 2 from J, leaving 12 bases between them. Germline V gene data show CDR1 as SEHNR and CDR2 as FQNEAQ (reference sequence). This CDR3 reads CASSAQAVNTEAFF. The CDR3 region has the DNA TGTGCCAGCAGCGCCCAGGCAGTTAACACTGAAGCTTTCTTT.

This rearrangement joins TRBV2 to TRBJ2-3; D is uncertain. CDR3 size: 14 residues. Germline CDR1 reads SNHLY; CDR2 reads FYNNEI. Trimming left V 4 bases short and J 0 bases short, with 8 bases between. CDR3 sequence reads: CASSGLLSTDTQYF. The CDR3 DNA is TGTGCCAGCAGTGGCCTCCTCAGCACAGATACGCAGTATTTT.

The sample holds many counts of this clonotype. The genes are TRBV5-1 and TRBJ2-7; D remains unclear. The CDR3 spans 12 residues. The germline V gene encodes CDR1 SGHRS and CDR2 YFSETQ. Trimming took off 0 bases at V and 3 bases at J, with 4 bases between the two ends. In DNA, the CDR3 is TGCGCCAGCAGCTTGGACAACTACGAGCAGTACTTC. Its translation: CASSLDNYEQYF.

This clonotype came up once. The chain carries TRBV5-4 and TRBJ2-1, with D perhaps TRBD1 (6 bases). CDR1 and CDR2 (germline): SGHNT, YYREEE (reference sequence). Trimming left V 1 base short and J 11 bases short, with 13 bases between. This CDR3 contains 13 residues. CDR3 DNA sequence: TGTGCCAGCAGCTTGAGGACAGACGATAAGCAGTTCTTC. As protein: CASSLRTDDKQFF.

V and J are TRBV10-3 and TRBJ2-5; 10 nucleotides agree with TRBD1. Looked up from germline, CDR1 is ENHRY and CDR2 is SYGVKD. The ends lost 4 bases at V and 3 bases at J; junction bases unmatched: 5. The CDR3 loop spans 15 amino acids. DNA of the CDR3: TGTGCCATCAGTGTGACGACAGGGGGCAAAGAGACCCAGTACTTC. Protein: CAISVTTGGKETQYF.

The rearrangement uses TRBV7-9 and TRBJ1-1; D is perhaps TRBD1 (5 bases). Looked up from germline, CDR1 is SEHNR and CDR2 is FQNEAQ (reference sequence). The length of the CDR3 is 14 residues. V was clipped by 2 bases and J by 1 base, with 8 bases between them. This CDR3 is CASSLQGPNTEAFF. CDR3 bases: TGTGCCAGCAGCTTACAGGGTCCGAACACTGAAGCTTTCTTT.

The rearrangement uses TRBV6-5 and TRBJ2-3, with TRBD2 identical over 9 bases. Looked up from germline, CDR1 is MNHEY and CDR2 is SVGAGI. V shed 6 bases, J shed 9 bases, and the junction held 10 bases outside the gene matches. There are 14 residues in the CDR3. The CDR3 DNA is TGTGCCAGCAGCAGGGTGGGACTAGCTTCCACGCAGTATTTT. Its translation is CASSRVGLASTQYF.

This clonotype was counted only a few times. The rearrangement uses TRBV12-3 or TRBV12-4 and TRBJ2-7; possible D gene TRBD2, 5 bases. Trimming removed 3 bases at V and 7 bases at J, with 16 bases between. CDR3 length equals 14 residues. In DNA, the CDR3 is TGTGCCAGCAGTTTTGGTCAGTCGCCGGGAGAGCAGTACTTC. Translated, it gives CASSFGQSPGEQYF.

This clonotype was detected many times. As DNA, the CDR3 is TGTGCCAGCAGCCAGGACCGCGGGTCGGAGACCCAGTACTTC. Its protein product is CASSQDRGSETQYF. This rearrangement joins TRBV4-2 to TRBJ2-5, with TRBD2 as a possible D gene (5 bases). Trimming took off 3 bases at V and 5 bases at J, with 13 bases between the two ends. Germline V gene sequence: CDR1 LGHNA, CDR2 YNFKEQ. This CDR3 has 14 residues.

The rearrangement links TRBV12-3 or TRBV12-4 to TRBJ2-2; D gene uncertain. The CDR3 loop spans 16 amino acids. V gave up 5 bases and J gave up 1 base, with 14 bases separating them. Here the CDR3 DNA reads TGTGCCAGCAGTCTCAGACGGACGGTGAACACCGGGGAGCTGTTTTTT. Protein sequence: CASSLRRTVNTGELFF.

CDR3 amino acids: CASSIRAGSGPNEQFF. As DNA, the CDR3 is TGTGCCAGTAGTATAAGGGCGGGGAGTGGCCCTAATGAGCAGTTCTTC. V gene TRBV19 combines with J gene TRBJ2-1; a weak D match, TRBD2 (6 bases). Trimming took off 2 bases at V and 7 bases at J, with 18 bases between the two ends. In germline, CDR1 is LNHDA, CDR2 SQIVND (reference sequence). The CDR3 is made up of 16 amino acids.

This clonotype was seen only a few times. V and J are TRBV5-1 and TRBJ2-7; no firm D call. CDR3 size: 13 residues. V shed 0 bases and J shed 7 bases, with 11 bases lying between them. Germline CDR1 is SGHRS and CDR2 is YFSETQ. CDR3 DNA sequence: TGCGCCAGCAGCTTGGCTTTGATGAAGGAGCAGTACTTC. It specifies CASSLALMKEQYF.

In this sample, this clonotype turned up a few times. The genes are TRBV11-2 and TRBJ1-5; tentatively, D is TRBD1 (6 bases). Trimming stripped 5 bases from V and 5 bases from J, with 13 bases between. The CDR3 consists of 14 residues. Germline V gene data show CDR1 as SGHAT and CDR2 as FQNNGV. The DNA of the CDR3 is TGTGCCAGCAGCATCAGGGGTGGGGATCAGCCCCAGCATTTT. It yields the protein CASSIRGGDQPQHF.

The V gene is TRBV28, the J gene TRBJ1-5; D remains unclear. V gave up 5 bases and J gave up 1 base, with 15 bases separating them. The CDR3 is 16 amino acids. The germline V gene has CDR1 MDHEN and CDR2 SYDVKM. In DNA form, the CDR3 reads TGTGCCAGCAGTGGCTCGGGCCACCTCAGCAATCAGCCCCAGCATTTT. Protein product: CASSGSGHLSNQPQHF. Combining the CDR3 with reference TRBV28 and TRBJ1-5 gives the whole variable domain DVKVTQSSRYLVKRTGEKVFLECVQDMDHENMFWYRQDPGLGLRLIYFSYDVKMKEKGDIPEGYSVSREKKERFSLILESASTNQTSMYLCASSGSGHLSNQPQHFGDGTRLSIL.